One TCR beta chain is described in this entry. Its antigen remains unidentified. At the DNA level, this CDR3 is encoded by other sequences in the same sample as well. This sample was taken from a study of graft-versus-host responses after intestinal transplantation. Turning to the study itself: In this cohort, recipients had multivisceral, liver-intestinal, or isolated intestinal transplants. Among the recipients, all got anti-thymocyte globulin induction and then tacrolimus and steroids for 2 to 3 years.

This CDR3 is built from 16 residues. CDR1 and CDR2 from the germline V gene are SGHTA and FQGNSA. Trimming cost V 0 bases and J 2 bases; bases outside gene matches: 1. Using immunoSEQ multiplex PCR, the repertoire was profiled, and TCRdb retains in-frame clones only, with some absent. Of about 59,000 clones in the sample, approximately 94% are singletons; the top ten hold 0.38%. Overall study results and limits: Some patients had graft-donor T cell macrochimerism. In their allografts, the ratios of graft-versus-host to host-versus-graft T cell clones were high. Researchers found peak circulating GvH clone levels linked to early post-transplant HvG declines.

This chain connects TRBV7-2 to TRBJ1-5; 10 bases are a match to TRBD1. The TCR sequence derives from a human donor who was the organ donor for an intestinal transplant. This specimen consisted of unstimulated CD4+ T cells sorted from spleen or lymph node cells, obtained before transplant. CDR3: CASSLAGTGGNQPQHF. The CDR3 region has the DNA TGTGCCAGCAGCTTAGCCGGGACAGGGGGCAATCAGCCCCAGCATTTT.